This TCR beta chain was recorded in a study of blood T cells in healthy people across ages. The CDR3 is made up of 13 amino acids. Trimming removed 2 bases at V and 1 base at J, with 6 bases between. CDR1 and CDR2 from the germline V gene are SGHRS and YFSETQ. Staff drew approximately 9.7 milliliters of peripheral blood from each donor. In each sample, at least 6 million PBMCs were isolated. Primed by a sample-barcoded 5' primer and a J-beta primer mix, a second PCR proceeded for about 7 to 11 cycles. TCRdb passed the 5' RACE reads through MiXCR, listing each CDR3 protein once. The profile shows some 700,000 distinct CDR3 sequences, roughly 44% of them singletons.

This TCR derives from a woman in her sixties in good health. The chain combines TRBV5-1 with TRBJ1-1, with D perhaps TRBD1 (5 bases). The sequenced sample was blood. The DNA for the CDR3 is TGCGCCAGCAGCTTTACAGGGAACACTGAAGCTTTCTTT. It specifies CASSFTGNTEAFF.